Detailed here is one T cell receptor (beta chain). The source of the sample is a study of control samples from healthy donors and cancer patients. Libraries were prepared by immunoSEQ multiplex PCR; TCRdb keeps only in-frame clonotypes and omits some of them. The sample contains about 120,000 clones, more than 70% of which appear only once. This CDR3 spans 16 amino acids. Germline lookup yields CDR1 LNHDA and CDR2 SQIVND (reference sequence). The V gene end was trimmed by 3 bases and the J gene end by 5 bases; junction bases not matched to a gene: 7. Sequencing was carried out using blood. The sequence was collected from a man aged 50 to 59 in good health. The J gene is TRBJ2-5, the V gene TRBV19, with TRBD1 matching over 12 bases. The CDR3 nucleotides are TGTGCCAGTAGTATTAGGTGGGACAGGGGGCTGGAGACCCAGTACTTC. It encodes CASSIRWDRGLETQYF.